This record concerns one TCR beta chain sequence. It lacks a known antigen. Per-nucleotide qualities are absent, and no much larger clonotype sits a single base away. TCR beta CDR3 regions were sequenced from DNA using the immunoSEQ Assay. Under the source paper's analysis protocol: T cell density was computed as TCR beta template counts normalized to usable DNA estimated by amplifying housekeeping genes. The preseqR package was used to estimate richness by extrapolating to 400,000 templates for PBMC samples and to 120,000 templates for tissue samples. Clonality was defined by subtracting Pielou's evenness from one. Differential abundance testing on productive amino-acid clonotypes, with a minimum total count of 5 and an alpha of 0.1, was used to identify tissue-enriched TCRs. The Jaccard Index and the Morisita Overlap Index were used to measure repertoire overlap between compartments. GLIPH grouped TCR beta CDR3s together with public tetramer-defined viral CDR3s, and a viral motif had to include at least three viral sequences and show V-gene enrichment. This immuneACCESS table, as held by TCRdb, lists in-frame sequences with V and J called but not all clones. Of the missing ones, under half trace to an unresolved V gene in checked studies; the others have no known cause. The V and J calls and clone size were taken over from that table, and D and trimming were inferred from the DNA. The sample table lists around 4,800 clones, 30% to 40% of them with a count of one. The ten largest clones take up approximately 8% of the sample.

At diagnosis, tumor, uninvolved tumor-adjacent lung and peripheral blood were collected and then preserved as a mix of FFPE and fresh-frozen material. This record comes from a study of T cells in localized non-small cell lung cancer (dated by TCRdb to the early 2020s). Regarding the study in general: The study examined T cell repertoires in a few hundred patients with early-stage NSCLC and compared tumors with uninvolved tumor-adjacent lungs. All 240 or so NSCLC patients in the cohort were treatment-naive and had localized lung tumors that were resected. Of the NSCLC patients, about 130 were male and approximately 99 were female, and the mean age was about 69 years. Study-wide conclusions, independent of this receptor: Because the study design was exploratory, TCR variables were selected using unadjusted p-values without false-discovery rate correction. Because multi-region sequencing of the tumors was not done, intratumor heterogeneity could not be ruled out. A median of around 50 of the top 100 tumor clones were detected in paired uninvolved adjacent lung, and some 30 of these tumor clones were also found among the top 100 clones of the paired uninvolved adjacent lung. Longer overall survival was associated with higher T cell density in blood, whereas shorter survival was associated with higher clonality in adjacent lung. Uninvolved tumor-adjacent lung showed the highest T cell clonality, higher than tumor, which suggests more focused antigenic responses in the uninvolved tumor-adjacent lung.

This sequence was found in a female donor older than 55 with stage I lung adenocarcinoma. This sample comprised lung tumor tissue, obtained before any cancer treatment.

The bases are TGTGCCAGTAGTATCATCCCCTCAAGGGGGTTTGGCTATGGCTACACCTTC. This is translated as CASSIIPSRGFGYGYTF. The rearrangement combines TRBV19 with TRBJ1-2; TRBD1 is a weak D gene call, 6 bases matching. The CDR3 spans 17 residues, from the cysteine through the phenylalanine. Only the CDR3 DNA stays, 51 bases, in frame from base 1. From a lookup of the germline V gene (reference sequence), CDR1 and CDR2 are LNHDA and SQIVND. V lost 3 bases and J lost 4 bases; the stretch between them is 21 bases long.